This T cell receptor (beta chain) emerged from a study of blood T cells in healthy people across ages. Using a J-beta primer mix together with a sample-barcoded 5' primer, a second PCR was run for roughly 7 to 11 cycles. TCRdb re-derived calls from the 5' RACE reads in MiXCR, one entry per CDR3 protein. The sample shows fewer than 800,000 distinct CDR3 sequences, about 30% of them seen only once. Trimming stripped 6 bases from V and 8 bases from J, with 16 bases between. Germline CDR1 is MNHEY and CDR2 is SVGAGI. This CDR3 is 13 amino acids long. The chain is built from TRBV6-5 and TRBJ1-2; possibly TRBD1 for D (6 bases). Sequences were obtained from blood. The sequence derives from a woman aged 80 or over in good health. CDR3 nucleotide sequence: TGTGCCAGCAGCTACATTACAGGGTTCGGCTACACCTTC. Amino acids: CASSYITGFGYTF.